These 25 T cell receptor beta chains share one sample of origin, sequenced in a study of T cells after yellow fever vaccination. TCRdb analysed the 5' RACE reads with MiXCR anew, one entry per CDR3 protein. The data contain around 350,000 distinct CDR3 sequences, 6.2% of them singletons. Sequencing was performed on PBMCs, taken 5 days after the yellow fever booster vaccination. The origin of the receptors is a man aged 25 to 45 who received the YFV17D yellow fever vaccine.

The chain joins TRBV27 to TRBJ2-7; 11 positions agree with TRBD2. The V gene's germline CDR1 is MNHEY and CDR2 SMNVEV (reference sequence). V lost 4 bases to trimming and J lost 5 bases; unmatched junction nucleotides: 7. The CDR3 length is 15 residues. CDR3 loop: CASSSVAGGPHEQYF. In DNA form, the CDR3 reads TGTGCCAGCAGTTCAGTAGCGGGAGGGCCTCACGAGCAGTACTTC.

The table lists this clonotype with many counts. The chain carries TRBV7-9 and TRBJ1-6, with D maybe TRBD1 (5 bases). Trimming took 1 base from V and 7 from J, leaving 8 bases between them. The CDR3 has 14 residues. CDR1 and CDR2 from the germline V gene are SEHNR and FQNEAQ (reference sequence). CDR3: CASSLGTGNSPLHF. The CDR3 coding sequence is TGTGCCAGCAGCTTAGGTACAGGAAATTCACCCCTCCACTTT.

The chain couples TRBV18 to TRBJ1-2, with 7 bases lining up with TRBD1. V lost 6 bases, J lost 5 bases, and 12 bases stayed unmatched. The germline V gene has CDR1 KGHSH and CDR2 LQKENI. The CDR3 runs to 15 residues. The CDR3 DNA follows: TGTGCCAGCTCGTTCGATGGGACAGCTTCGTATGGCTACACCTTC. It yields the protein CASSFDGTASYGYTF.

This clonotype was seen at least ten times. The V gene is TRBV4-2, the J gene TRBJ1-2; D is ambiguous. Germline CDR1 is LGHNA and CDR2 is YNFKEQ. Trimming shortened V by 0 bases and J by 4 bases, and 12 bases separated the two germline ends. The CDR3 spans 15 residues. CDR3 in amino acids: CASSQDPMEPYGYTF. CDR3 DNA: TGTGCCAGCAGCCAAGATCCAATGGAACCCTATGGCTACACCTTC.

This clonotype has at least ten counts. The chain joins TRBV11-2 to TRBJ1-4; no definite D call. This CDR3 has 13 residues. Germline assignment: CDR1 SGHAT and CDR2 FQNNGV. V shed 1 base and J shed 8 bases, with 8 bases lying between them. CDR3 sequence (DNA): TGTGCCAGCAGCTTAGGGTCAGCCGAAAAACTGTTTTTT. It translates to CASSLGSAEKLFF. The full variable domain, with the rest looked up from reference TRBV11-2 and TRBJ1-4, is EAGVAQSPRYKIIEKRQSVAFWCNPISGHATLYWYQQILGQGPKLLIQFQNNGVVDDSQLPKDRFSAERLKGVDSTLKIQPAKLEDSAVYLCASSLGSAEKLFFGSGTQLSVL.

The chain carries TRBV30 and TRBJ2-2, with D maybe TRBD1 (6 bases). This CDR3 spans 13 amino acids. Germline-derived CDR1 and CDR2 are GTSNPN and SVGIG (reference sequence). Trimming took 3 bases from V and 7 from J, leaving 12 bases between them. CDR3 sequence (DNA): TGTGCCTGGAGGAAGCCAGGGGTCGGGGAGCTGTTTTTT. Translating gives CAWRKPGVGELFF.

This clonotype occurred many times. V usage is TRBV18 and J usage is TRBJ2-1, with 9 bases matching TRBD1. V was clipped by 1 base and J by 4 bases; unmatched bases: 2. CDR1 and CDR2 (germline): KGHSH, LQKENI. This CDR3 comprises 15 residues. The CDR3 DNA reads TGTGCCAGCTCACCACAACAGGGGGCGTACAATGAGCAGTTCTTC. Translation: CASSPQQGAYNEQFF.

This clonotype occurred a few times. CDR3 in amino acids: CASSLERFDSPLHF. Here the CDR3 DNA reads TGTGCCAGCAGCTTAGAGAGGTTTGATTCACCCCTCCACTTT. The chain employs TRBV7-2 and TRBJ1-6; D ambiguous. The V gene's germline CDR1 is SGHTA and CDR2 FQGNSA. The CDR3 consists of 14 residues. Deletions cut 1 base from V and 8 bases from J, with 9 bases between.

This clonotype occurred many times. This rearrangement joins TRBV3-1 to TRBJ2-7; TRBD1 is a possible D gene (6 bases). V lost 0 bases and J lost 6, with 18 bases in between. The CDR3 loop spans 16 amino acids. CDR1 and CDR2 (germline): LGHDT, YNNKEL (reference sequence). The CDR3 reads CASSQELRTLGGEQYF. CDR3 coding DNA: TGTGCCAGCAGCCAAGAACTGAGGACCCTAGGGGGCGAGCAGTACTTC.

The genes are TRBV28 and TRBJ2-1; tentative D call: TRBD2 (5 bases). V was pared by 6 bases and J by 4 bases, with 13 bases between. The CDR3 totals 14 residues. The germline gives CDR1 MDHEN, CDR2 SYDVKM. This chain's CDR3 is CASRDERSYNEQFF. The CDR3 DNA reads TGTGCCAGCAGGGACGAGCGGAGTTACAATGAGCAGTTCTTC.

This clonotype was recorded at least ten times. The chain couples TRBV7-2 to TRBJ1-1, with D tentatively TRBD1 (6 bases). V dropped 2 bases and J dropped 1 base, with 11 bases sitting between them. Germline values: CDR1 SGHTA, CDR2 FQGNSA. This CDR3 is built from 15 residues. The CDR3: CASSLRGDRNTEAFF. In nucleotides, the CDR3 is TGTGCCAGCAGCTTAAGGGGGGATAGGAACACTGAAGCTTTCTTT.

This clonotype was observed a few times. This chain links TRBV20-1 with TRBJ1-1, with D uncertain. V dropped 4 bases and J dropped 1 base, with 13 bases sitting between them. The germline V gene encodes CDR1 DFQATT and CDR2 SNEGSKA (reference sequence). This CDR3 is 14 amino acids long. CDR3 in amino acids: CSATDSGGNTEAFF. The CDR3 coding sequence is TGCAGTGCTACGGACTCAGGCGGGAACACTGAAGCTTTCTTT.

The chain uses TRBV30 and TRBJ2-2, with 13 bases that match TRBD2. The CDR3 spans 19 residues. The germline CDR1 and CDR2 sequences are GTSNPN and SVGIG (reference sequence). J was trimmed by 3 bases and V by 1 base; bases with no gene match: 11. In nucleotides, the CDR3 is TGTGCCTGGAGTGGATTGACGGGACTAGCGGGACGGCACACCGGGGAGCTGTTTTTT. This sequence encodes CAWSGLTGLAGRHTGELFF.

The chain combines TRBV12-3 or TRBV12-4 with TRBJ2-1, with 10 nucleotides matching TRBD2. The CDR3 length is 15 residues. The J segment lost 8 bases and the V segment lost 2 bases, leaving 6 bases of the junction unmatched. The CDR3 region is CASSLKASGSYEQFF. CDR3 DNA: TGTGCCAGCAGTTTAAAGGCTAGCGGGAGCTATGAGCAGTTCTTC.

This clonotype was recorded at least ten times. This rearrangement joins TRBV7-3 to TRBJ2-7; 9 bases are shared with TRBD2. This CDR3 has 15 residues. Germline V CDR1 and CDR2: SGHTA, FQGTGA. Trimming cost V 2 bases and J 1 base; bases outside gene matches: 3. The CDR3 loop is CASSLGAGGSYEQYF. The CDR3, as DNA: TGTGCCAGCAGCTTAGGAGCGGGAGGTTCCTACGAGCAGTACTTC. Filled out from reference TRBV7-3 and TRBJ2-7, the complete variable domain reads GAGVSQTPSNKVTEKGKYVELRCDPISGHTALYWYRQSLGQGPEFLIYFQGTGAADDSGLPNDRFFAVRPEGSVSTLKIQRTERGDSAVYLCASSLGAGGSYEQYFGPGTRLTVT.

This clonotype was seen ten or more times. This chain links TRBV29-1 with TRBJ2-3, with D hard to call. The CDR3 runs to 13 residues. Germline V lookup: CDR1 SQVTM, CDR2 ANQGSEA. The germline V and J ends were trimmed by 6 bases and 5 bases, with 15 bases remaining between them. The chain's CDR3 is CSVNQQLQDTQYF. CDR3 nucleotide sequence: TGCAGCGTGAATCAACAATTACAAGATACGCAGTATTTT.

In this sample, this clonotype turned up many times. J is TRBJ2-5 and V is TRBV18; D possibly matches TRBD1 or TRBD2 (5 bases each). The CDR3 sequence is 17 residues long. Germline assignment: CDR1 KGHSH and CDR2 LQKENI. The V end was cut by 2 bases, the J end by 1 base, with 17 bases between. The CDR3 DNA is TGTGCCAGCTCACCAGGGGTAATGGGACGGCTCCAAGAGACCCAGTACTTC. This gives the protein CASSPGVMGRLQETQYF.

The chain combines TRBV21-1 with TRBJ1-5; the table names TRBD1, a call not compared with the DNA. TRBV21-1 is recorded as a pseudogene. The CDR3 has 15 amino acids. CDR3 residues: CASSLYAGEYQPQHF. The CDR3 DNA is TGTGCCAGCAGCTTATATGCAGGGGAGTATCAGCCCCAGCATTTT.

This clonotype was seen a few times. The rearrangement links TRBV5-1 to TRBJ2-1; 8 bases match TRBD1. Trimming removed 1 base from V and 5 bases from J; junction bases left unmatched: 8. Germline V lookup: CDR1 SGHRS, CDR2 YFSETQ. The CDR3 loop spans 16 amino acids. CDR3 loop: CASSLTYRGIDNEQFF. The CDR3 DNA reads TGCGCCAGCAGCTTGACCTACAGGGGGATCGACAATGAGCAGTTCTTC.

V usage is TRBV6-1 and J usage is TRBJ2-1, with D perhaps TRBD2 (5 bases). Germline loops: CDR1 MNHNS, CDR2 SASEGT. V was clipped by 5 bases and J by 4 bases, with 15 bases between them. CDR3 length: 15 residues. DNA of the CDR3: TGTGCCAGCAGTACCCCGCGGGCCGTATACAATGAGCAGTTCTTC. Amino acid sequence: CASSTPRAVYNEQFF.

The sample holds a few counts of this clonotype. The V call is TRBV29-1, the J call TRBJ2-2, with D possibly matching TRBD1 (5 bases). The V and J ends lost 4 bases and 3 bases respectively, with 6 bases between them. The V gene's germline CDR1 is SQVTM and CDR2 ANQGSEA. The CDR3 is 12 amino acids. CDR3 loop: CSVARDTGELFF. The CDR3, as DNA: TGCAGCGTTGCCAGGGACACCGGGGAGCTGTTTTTT.

V is TRBV2 and J is TRBJ2-3; possible D gene TRBD2, 6 bases. Germline V gene lookup returns CDR1 SNHLY and CDR2 FYNNEI. This CDR3 has 23 residues. V was clipped by 6 bases and J by 2 bases, with 39 bases between them. CDR3 nucleotide sequence: TGTGCCAGCAGCGACGCGCACCGGGACTTTGACCGTAGGAGAATACTACCCACAGATACGCAGTATTTT. Protein sequence: CASSDAHRDFDRRRILPTDTQYF.

Only a few counts were recorded for this clonotype. The chain uses TRBV25-1 and TRBJ2-7; 7 bases line up with TRBD2. The CDR3 totals 12 residues. J gave up 9 bases and V 4 bases, and 6 bases lay outside the gene matches. Germline CDR1 and CDR2: MGHDK and SYGVNS. CDR3 region: CASSADRLAQYF. CDR3 sequence (DNA): TGTGCCAGCAGTGCAGACCGACTAGCGCAGTACTTC.

This chain uses TRBV20-1 with TRBJ2-7; D is perhaps TRBD1 (5 bases). This CDR3 is built from 14 residues. Germline-derived CDR1 and CDR2 are DFQATT and SNEGSKA (reference sequence). Trimming took off 2 bases at V and 3 bases at J, with 14 bases between the two ends. The CDR3 nucleotides read TGCAGTGCTAGACCCCCTCAGGGAAACTACGAGCAGTACTTC. It encodes CSARPPQGNYEQYF.

There are a few counts of this clonotype. The chain carries TRBV19 and TRBJ2-3, with TRBD1 matching over 8 bases. From germline, CDR1 is LNHDA and CDR2 SQIVND (reference sequence). The CDR3 consists of 14 residues. Unmatched junction bases numbered 2, after V lost 6 bases and J lost 0 bases. CDR3 in amino acids: CASSRQGSTDTQYF. The CDR3 DNA is TGTGCCAGTAGCCGACAGGGGAGCACAGATACGCAGTATTTT.